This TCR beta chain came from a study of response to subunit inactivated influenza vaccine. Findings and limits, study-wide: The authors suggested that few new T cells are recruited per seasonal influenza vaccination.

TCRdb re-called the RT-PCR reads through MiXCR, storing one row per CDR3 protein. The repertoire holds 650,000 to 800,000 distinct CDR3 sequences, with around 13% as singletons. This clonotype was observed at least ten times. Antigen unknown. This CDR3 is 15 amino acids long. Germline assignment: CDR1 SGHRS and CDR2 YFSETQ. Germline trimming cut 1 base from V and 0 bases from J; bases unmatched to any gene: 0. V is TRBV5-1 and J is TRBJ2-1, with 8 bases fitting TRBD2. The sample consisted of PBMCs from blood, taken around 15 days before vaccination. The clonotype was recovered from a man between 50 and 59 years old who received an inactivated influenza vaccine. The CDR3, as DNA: TGCGCCAGCAGCTTGAGCGGGAGCTCCTACAATGAGCAGTTCTTC. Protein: CASSLSGSSYNEQFF.